What follows are 29 T cell receptor beta chains derived from one specimen sequenced in a study of cytomegalovirus exposure and HLA in healthy donors. Amplification used 60 Vbeta primers and 13 Jbeta primers. Clones were sequenced by immunoSEQ multiplex PCR, and TCRdb holds only the in-frame ones, with some missing. The sample records about 150,000 clones, 76% being singletons. The sample was PBMCs. Every receptor here comes from a man aged 40-55 years in good health and CMV-seronegative.

This clone was detected only once. The chain carries TRBV5-6 and TRBJ1-4; 8 bases match TRBD1. J gave up 3 bases and V 4 bases, and 14 bases lay outside the gene matches. The CDR3 is made up of 18 amino acids. Germline values: CDR1 SGHDT, CDR2 YYEEEE. In DNA, the CDR3 is TGTGCCAGCAGCCGATGGGGCTTTACAGGGGGTGCTAATGAAAAACTGTTTTTT. Its protein product is CASSRWGFTGGANEKLFF.

The chain combines TRBV5-1 with TRBJ2-7; tentatively, D is TRBD2 (6 bases). V was pared by 0 bases and J by 1 base, with 14 bases between. Germline lookup yields CDR1 SGHRS and CDR2 YFSETQ. CDR3 length: 16 amino acids. In DNA form, the CDR3 reads TGCGCCAGCAGCTTGGCGGGGGTGGAGGTATCCTACGAGCAGTACTTC. This encodes CASSLAGVEVSYEQYF.

The chain links TRBV7-8 to TRBJ2-5, with 12 bases lining up with TRBD2. Near its end, the DNA agrees better with TRBJ2-7, so the J call may be wrong. Germline V CDR1 and CDR2: SGHVS, FQNEAQ. The CDR3 has 14 residues. The CDR3: CASSQTSGGYEQYF. The CDR3 bases are TGTGCCAGCAGTCAGACTAGCGGGGGCTACGAGCAGTACTTC.

The CDR3 nucleotides read TGTGCCAGCTCACCACAGGGGGCGTTGGACTATGGCTACACCTTC. It yields the protein CASSPQGALDYGYTF. The rearrangement links TRBV18 to TRBJ1-2; 7 bases agree with TRBD1. Germline values: CDR1 KGHSH, CDR2 LQKENI. Trimming cost V 1 base and J 3 bases; bases outside gene matches: 5. This CDR3 spans 15 amino acids.

V usage is TRBV7-2 and J usage is TRBJ1-2; 11 bases are a match to TRBD1. The CDR3 is 14 residues long. Trimming at V came to 5 bases and at J to 8 bases, leaving 7 bases not matched to a gene. Germline assignment: CDR1 SGHTA and CDR2 FQGNSA. The CDR3 coding sequence is TGTGCCAGCAGCCGGGACAGGGGGATCACCGGCTACACCTTC. Its translation is CASSRDRGITGYTF.

The chain couples TRBV5-4 to TRBJ2-1; 8 bases align to TRBD2. Germline V gene data show CDR1 as SGHNT and CDR2 as YYREEE (reference sequence). The CDR3 consists of 16 residues. The ends lost 0 bases at V and 5 bases at J; junction bases unmatched: 7. CDR3 in DNA: TGTGCCAGCAGCTTGGCGCCTGCACTAGCGGACAATGAGCAGTTCTTC. Amino acids: CASSLAPALADNEQFF.

Of note for this clone: An end of the junction does not agree with germline; a read error may underlie this. V usage is TRBV27 and J usage is TRBJ2-1, with D maybe TRBD2 (5 bases). This CDR3 comprises 13 residues. Germline-derived CDR1 and CDR2 are MNHEY and SMNVEV (reference sequence). The CDR3 region is CANSLSRDNEQFF. CDR3 DNA: TGTGCCAACAGTTTATCGAGGGACAATGAGCAGTTCTTC.

The chain combines TRBV19 with TRBJ2-7, with D tentatively TRBD1 (6 bases). Trimming stripped 3 bases from V and 4 bases from J, with 10 bases between. CDR1 is LNHDA and CDR2 is SQIVND in the germline V gene (reference sequence). CDR3 length: 13 amino acids. The CDR3 loop is CASSIRDRYEQYF. CDR3 coding DNA: TGTGCCAGTAGTATCCGTGACAGGTACGAGCAGTACTTC.

The chain carries TRBV29-1 and TRBJ2-5, with unresolved D. Germline values: CDR1 SQVTM, CDR2 ANQGSEA. Trimming took 0 bases from V and 5 from J, leaving 7 bases between them. This CDR3 is built from 12 residues. The CDR3, as DNA: TGCAGCGTTGAAGAACTACCGGAGACCCAGTACTTC. Protein: CSVEELPETQYF. The variable domain in full, completed from reference TRBV29-1 and TRBJ2-5, reads SAVISQKPSRDICQRGTSLTIQCQVDSQVTMMFWYRQQPGQSLTLIATANQGSEATYESGFVIDKFPISRPNLTFSTLTVSNMSPEDSSIYLCSVEELPETQYFGPGTRLLVL.

The chain is built from TRBV7-9 and TRBJ2-1, with D tentatively TRBD2 (6 bases). Trimming removed 8 bases from V and 8 bases from J, with 10 bases in between. Germline V gene sequence: CDR1 SEHNR, CDR2 FQNEAQ (reference sequence). The CDR3 sequence is 11 residues long. DNA for the CDR3: TGTGCCAGCGGCTGGAGGGATGAGCAGTTCTTC. It yields the protein CASGWRDEQFF.

Note on this clone: This CDR3 fails to terminate in the conserved phenylalanine or tryptophan, so it likely reflects a read error. V is TRBV18 and J is TRBJ2-3; weak D call: TRBD2 (6 bases). The CDR3 has 15 residues. Trimming cost V 5 bases and J 3 bases, with 15 bases left between them. CDR1 is KGHSH, CDR2 LQKENI, per germline. For the CDR3, the DNA is TGTGCCAGCTCAGTTACTAGCCCACCTACAGATACGCAGTATCTT. As protein: CASSVTSPPTDTQYL.

The genes are TRBV7-8 and TRBJ1-1, with D possibly being TRBD1 (6 bases). CDR1 is SGHVS, CDR2 FQNEAQ, per germline. This CDR3 region has 15 residues. V dropped 5 bases and J dropped 4 bases, with 17 bases sitting between them. CDR3 sequence: CASSPPGHGGTEAFF. CDR3 DNA: TGTGCCAGCAGCCCCCCGGGACATGGCGGCACTGAAGCTTTCTTT.

This clone was seen more than once but under ten times. V and J are TRBV29-1 and TRBJ2-3; TRBD1 matches 7 bases. Losses at the gene ends were 3 bases for V and 2 bases for J; bases not matched to a gene: 2. Per the germline V gene, CDR1 is SQVTM and CDR2 is ANQGSEA. This CDR3 contains 13 residues. CDR3 DNA sequence: TGCAGCGTTGATACAGGGGACACAGATACGCAGTATTTT. Translated, it gives CSVDTGDTDTQYF.

V gene TRBV19 combines with J gene TRBJ2-2; D perhaps matches TRBD1 (6 bases). Germline V gene data show CDR1 as LNHDA and CDR2 as SQIVND (reference sequence). Trimming left V 5 bases short and J 0 bases short, with 10 bases between. The CDR3 length is 15 residues. The CDR3 loop is CASSLQGTNTGELFF. Here the CDR3 DNA reads TGTGCCAGTAGTCTACAGGGTACGAACACCGGGGAGCTGTTTTTT.

V and J are TRBV5-1 and TRBJ1-1; 9 positions agree with TRBD1. The V gene's germline CDR1 is SGHRS and CDR2 YFSETQ. V shed 0 bases and J 4 bases; nucleotides not matched to a gene: 4. This CDR3 has 15 residues. In nucleotides, the CDR3 is TGCGCCAGCAGCTTGGGGACAGGGGTCGTCACTGAAGCTTTCTTT. It is translated as CASSLGTGVVTEAFF.

The rearrangement links TRBV19 to TRBJ2-1, with 8 bases fitting TRBD2. J gave up 10 bases and V 2 bases, and 7 bases lay outside the gene matches. This CDR3 comprises 14 residues. Germline V gene sequence: CDR1 LNHDA, CDR2 SQIVND (reference sequence). CDR3 in amino acids: CASSIIYRGGEQFF. In DNA form, the CDR3 reads TGTGCCAGTAGTATAATATACCGGGGGGGGGAGCAGTTCTTC.

In its sample, this clone was seen a few times. In nucleotides, the CDR3 is TGCGCCAGCAGCCAAGAAGGGGCCAGCGGGAGAAGCACAGATACGCAGTATTTT. Translated, it gives CASSQEGASGRSTDTQYF. The genes are TRBV4-1 and TRBJ2-3; TRBD2 agrees at 8 bases. This CDR3 has 18 amino acids. V gave up 0 bases and J gave up 0 bases; unmatched junction bases: 8. CDR1 MGHRA and CDR2 YSYEKL come from the germline V gene.

The chain employs TRBV9 and TRBJ2-7, with a tentative D call TRBD1 (7 bases). V dropped 4 bases and J dropped 2 bases, with 13 bases sitting between them. Looked up from germline, CDR1 is SGDLS and CDR2 is YYNGEE. The CDR3 length is 14 residues. The CDR3 nucleotides read TGTGCCAGCAGCTCAGGGGGGACAGCCTACGAGCAGTACTTC. It is translated as CASSSGGTAYEQYF.

This rearrangement joins TRBV5-6 to TRBJ2-5; 8 bases fit TRBD1. Germline V gives CDR1 SGHDT, CDR2 YYEEEE. The CDR3 runs to 19 residues. Losses at the gene ends were 3 bases for V and 0 bases for J; bases not matched to a gene: 16. The DNA for the CDR3 is TGTGCCAGCAGCTCCGACGAAATTACTCCAGGGGGCTACCAAGAGACCCAGTACTTC. This codes for CASSSDEITPGGYQETQYF.

This rearrangement joins TRBV4-2 to TRBJ2-7, with D maybe TRBD2 (5 bases). V shed 4 bases and J shed 2 bases, with 12 bases lying between them. CDR3 length equals 14 residues. Germline values: CDR1 LGHNA, CDR2 YNFKEQ. This CDR3 is CASSPGGGAYEQYF. CDR3 nucleotides: TGTGCCAGCAGCCCAGGAGGAGGCGCCTACGAGCAGTACTTC.

This clone has more than one count but fewer than ten. The gene calls are TRBV21-1 and TRBJ1-1; the table's D call of TRBD1 was not tested on the DNA. TRBV21-1 is a known pseudogene. This CDR3 is built from 18 residues. The CDR3 here is CASSKSIPHLTTNTEAFF. The CDR3 region has the DNA TGTGCCAGCAGCAAATCAATACCCCACTTGACAACTAACACTGAAGCTTTCTTT.

This clone qualifies as medium-sized. The chain links TRBV6-1 to TRBJ2-1, with 7 positions matching TRBD2. V shed 1 base and J 8 bases; nucleotides not matched to a gene: 8. CDR1 MNHNS and CDR2 SASEGT come from the germline V gene. This CDR3 region has 15 residues. DNA of the CDR3: TGTGCCAGCAGTGAAGAGGACGGGAGGCCTGATGAGCAGTTCTTC. Translated: CASSEEDGRPDEQFF.

The chain carries TRBV5-6 and TRBJ1-1; 7 bases fit TRBD1. The V and J ends lost 4 bases and 3 bases, in that order; junction bases with no gene match: 9. Germline-derived CDR1 and CDR2 are SGHDT and YYEEEE. The CDR3 extends over 15 amino acids. The CDR3 sequence: CASSVPGQTYTEAFF. DNA for the CDR3: TGTGCCAGCAGCGTACCGGGACAGACTTACACTGAAGCTTTCTTT.

The J gene is TRBJ2-7, the V gene TRBV7-9; 7 positions match TRBD1. The germline gives CDR1 SEHNR, CDR2 FQNEAQ (reference sequence). V shed 5 bases, J shed 2 bases, and the junction held 12 bases outside the gene matches. The CDR3 has 16 amino acids. CDR3 amino acids: CASSHRGTEKPYEQYF. Here the CDR3 DNA reads TGTGCCAGCAGCCACCGTGGGACAGAGAAGCCCTACGAGCAGTACTTC.

J is TRBJ1-1 and V is TRBV7-3, with 9 bases that match TRBD1. V trimming: 5 bases; J trimming: 11 bases; junction bases outside the gene matches: 18. There are 16 residues in the CDR3. The germline V gene has CDR1 SGHTA and CDR2 FQGTGA. CDR3 sequence: CASSRDSTGGPIRAFF. The CDR3 nucleotides read TGTGCCAGCAGCCGCGATTCTACAGGGGGCCCTATTAGGGCTTTCTTT.

This chain uses TRBV11-2 with TRBJ1-4; 8 bases fit TRBD1. The CDR3 runs 15 residues. V was clipped by 4 bases and J by 6 bases; unmatched bases: 7. The germline CDR1 and CDR2 sequences are SGHAT and FQNNGV. This CDR3 is CASSSRGRLDEKLFF. For the CDR3, the DNA is TGTGCCAGCAGCTCCAGGGGGCGCCTTGATGAAAAACTGTTTTTT.

The chain joins TRBV5-1 to TRBJ1-5; D uncertain. The V gene lost 2 bases and the J gene lost 1 base, with 10 bases spanning the gap. Germline V lookup: CDR1 SGHRS, CDR2 YFSETQ. The CDR3 sequence is 15 residues long. CDR3 sequence reads: CASSFNGESNQPQHF. In nucleotides, the CDR3 is TGCGCCAGCAGCTTTAATGGAGAAAGCAATCAGCCCCAGCATTTT.

V and J are TRBV5-6 and TRBJ2-1; the match to TRBD1 covers 11 bases. The CDR3 is 16 residues long. Unmatched junction bases numbered 9, after V lost 4 bases and J lost 6 bases. The germline CDR1 and CDR2 sequences are SGHDT and YYEEEE. CDR3 bases: TGTGCCAGCAGCCCGGACAGGGGGCGAGGGTCCAATGAGCAGTTCTTC. Protein sequence: CASSPDRGRGSNEQFF.

The V and J genes are TRBV6-5 and TRBJ2-5, with a weak D call TRBD2 (6 bases). The tail of the sequence fits TRBJ2-7 better, so the J call may be wrong. The CDR3 has 13 amino acids. Germline V gene data show CDR1 as MNHEY and CDR2 as SVGAGI. This chain's CDR3 is CASSYVRAGEQYF. The CDR3 DNA sequence: TGTGCCAGCAGTTACGTGAGAGCGGGCGAGCAGTACTTC.